This T cell receptor beta chain was found in a study of blood T cell repertoires in COVID-19. Whole-study context: Donors in the United States, Italy and Spain gave samples during acute or convalescent COVID-19. The analysed material was cDNA or gDNA that came from T cells, B-cell-depleted T cells, or PBMCs.

This CDR3 has 13 amino acids. Germline CDR1 is LGHDT and CDR2 is YNNKEL (reference sequence). V gave up 1 base and J gave up 5 bases, with 8 bases separating them. As originally analysed: For nucleated cells, counts were estimated from reference gene primer amplification. This table comes from immunoSEQ multiplex PCR, and its TCRdb copy is limited to in-frame clones, with some not included. The V and J calls and clone size come from that table; D and trimming were worked out from the DNA. The data contain around 200,000 clones, around 75% of them singletons. Material: peripheral blood. The clonotype was recovered from a human donor in a cohort sampled during active COVID-19. The V and J genes are TRBV3-1 (or the pseudogene TRBV3-2) and TRBJ2-5, with unresolved D. The CDR3 loop is CASSQGSEETQYF. The DNA for the CDR3 is TGTGCCAGCAGCCAAGGCTCCGAGGAGACCCAGTACTTC.